These 8 T cell receptor beta chains were all obtained from the same sample, sequenced in a study of T cell changes during pregnancy in multiple sclerosis. The method was immunoSEQ multiplex PCR; TCRdb's version includes in-frame clones alone and lacks a portion of them. The table includes 50,000 to 65,000 clones, around 90% detected once. The sample consisted of peripheral blood, taken in the second trimester of pregnancy. The receptors originated from a female donor with multiple sclerosis, enrolled in a pregnancy study.

The rearrangement joins TRBV9 to TRBJ2-3, with a tentative D call TRBD1 (6 bases). Germline CDR1 is SGDLS and CDR2 is YYNGEE. The CDR3 runs to 17 residues. V was trimmed by 3 bases and J by 0 bases, leaving 17 bases between them. CDR3 in amino acids: CASSGDISSLSTDTQYF. For the CDR3, the DNA is TGTGCCAGCAGCGGGGACATTTCCTCACTAAGCACAGATACGCAGTATTTT.

The chain employs TRBV5-5 and TRBJ2-7, with a weak D call TRBD1 (5 bases). With 1 base removed from V and 2 bases from J, the gap between germline ends came to 10 bases. CDR3 length equals 14 residues. Germline V gene lookup returns CDR1 SGHKS and CDR2 YYEKEE (reference sequence). This CDR3 is CASSLLGDAYEQYF. The CDR3 region has the DNA TGTGCCAGCAGCTTGTTAGGGGATGCCTACGAGCAGTACTTC.

The V gene is TRBV29-1, the J gene TRBJ1-1; D is uncertain. Germline V gene sequence: CDR1 SQVTM, CDR2 ANQGSEA. This CDR3 comprises 12 residues. V lost 5 bases to trimming and J lost 5 bases, with 12 bases between them. The CDR3 region has the DNA TGCAGCGTTCAAGGGTTTCGGACTGAAGCTTTCTTT. It is translated as CSVQGFRTEAFF.

In this sample, this clone turned up once. The CDR3, as DNA: TGTGCCAGCAGCTCGGGGGGGACAGGGTTTAACAATGAGCAGTTCTTC. Residues: CASSSGGTGFNNEQFF. The chain carries TRBV7-3 and TRBJ2-1; tentative D call: TRBD1 (9 bases). The CDR3 loop spans 16 amino acids. CDR1 SGHTA and CDR2 FQGTGA come from the germline V gene. V was shortened by 4 bases and J by 5 bases, with 18 bases between the two germline ends.

The genes are TRBV19 and TRBJ2-7; 8 bases are shared with TRBD1. The trim removed 5 bases at V and 4 bases at J, leaving 4 bases unmatched. This CDR3 has 13 residues. CDR1 is LNHDA, CDR2 SQIVND, per germline (reference sequence). The CDR3 here is CASSPDRDYEQYF. CDR3 coding DNA: TGTGCCAGTAGTCCGGACAGGGATTACGAGCAGTACTTC.

J is TRBJ2-5 and V is TRBV29-1, with 8 positions matching TRBD1. The J call may be faulty, since TRBJ2-7 better matches the DNA end. The CDR3 extends over 14 amino acids. CDR1 and CDR2 (germline): SQVTM, ANQGSEA. As DNA, the CDR3 is TGCAGCGCCGCCCGGGACAGGTTAGCCCACGAGCAGTACTTC. Protein: CSAARDRLAHEQYF.

This clone was counted only a few times. The chain is built from TRBV7-9 and TRBJ2-7, with D perhaps TRBD1 (6 bases). Trimming cost V 10 bases and J 2 bases, with 15 bases left between them. The CDR3 consists of 13 residues. Germline loops: CDR1 SEHNR, CDR2 FQNEAQ (reference sequence). CDR3: CAIGTDRAYEQYF. CDR3 nucleotide sequence: TGTGCCATCGGTACGGACAGAGCCTACGAGCAGTACTTC.

This chain uses TRBV6-6 with TRBJ2-1; 11 nucleotides line up with TRBD2. Germline values: CDR1 MNHNY, CDR2 SVGAGI (reference sequence). The CDR3 length is 16 residues. The ends lost 6 bases at V and 2 bases at J; junction bases unmatched: 6. The CDR3 is CASSWEGLAAYNEQFF. For the CDR3, the DNA is TGTGCCAGCAGCTGGGAGGGACTAGCGGCCTACAATGAGCAGTTCTTC.